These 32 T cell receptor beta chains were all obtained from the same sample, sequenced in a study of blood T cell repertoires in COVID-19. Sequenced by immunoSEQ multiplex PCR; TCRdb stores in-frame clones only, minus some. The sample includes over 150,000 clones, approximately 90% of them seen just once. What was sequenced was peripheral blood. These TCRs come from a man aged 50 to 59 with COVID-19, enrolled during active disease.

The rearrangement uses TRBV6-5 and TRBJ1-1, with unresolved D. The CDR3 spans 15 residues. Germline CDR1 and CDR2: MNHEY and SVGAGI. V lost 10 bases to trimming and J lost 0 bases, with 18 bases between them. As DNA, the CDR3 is TGTGCCACCGGAGGGAGACCAGAATTGAACACTGAAGCTTTCTTT. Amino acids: CATGGRPELNTEAFF.

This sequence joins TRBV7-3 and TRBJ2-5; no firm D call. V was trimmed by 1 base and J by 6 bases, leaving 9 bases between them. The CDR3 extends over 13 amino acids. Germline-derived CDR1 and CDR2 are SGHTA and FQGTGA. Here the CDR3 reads CASSLNRVQTQYF. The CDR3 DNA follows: TGTGCCAGCAGCTTAAATCGGGTGCAGACCCAGTACTTC. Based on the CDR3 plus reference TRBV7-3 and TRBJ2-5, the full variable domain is GAGVSQTPSNKVTEKGKYVELRCDPISGHTALYWYRQSLGQGPEFLIYFQGTGAADDSGLPNDRFFAVRPEGSVSTLKIQRTERGDSAVYLCASSLNRVQTQYFGPGTRLLVL.

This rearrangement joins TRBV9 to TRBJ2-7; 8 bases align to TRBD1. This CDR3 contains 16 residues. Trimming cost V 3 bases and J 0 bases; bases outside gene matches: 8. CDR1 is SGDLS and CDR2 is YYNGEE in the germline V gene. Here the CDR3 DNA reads TGTGCCAGCAGCGGGGCGGTACAGGGGGGCTCCTACGAGCAGTACTTC. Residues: CASSGAVQGGSYEQYF.

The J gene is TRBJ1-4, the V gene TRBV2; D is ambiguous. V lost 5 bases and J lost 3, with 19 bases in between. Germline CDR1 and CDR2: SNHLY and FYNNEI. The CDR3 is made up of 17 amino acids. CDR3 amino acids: CASSPLRQASANEKLFF. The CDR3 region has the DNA TGTGCCAGCAGTCCCCTCCGGCAGGCGTCGGCTAATGAAAAACTGTTTTTT.

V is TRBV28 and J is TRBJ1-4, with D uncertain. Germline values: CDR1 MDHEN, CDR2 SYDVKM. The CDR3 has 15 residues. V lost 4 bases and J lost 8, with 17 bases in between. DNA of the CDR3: TGTGCCAGCAGTTCACCCGGTCGCGGGGAGGAAAAACTGTTTTTT. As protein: CASSSPGRGEEKLFF.

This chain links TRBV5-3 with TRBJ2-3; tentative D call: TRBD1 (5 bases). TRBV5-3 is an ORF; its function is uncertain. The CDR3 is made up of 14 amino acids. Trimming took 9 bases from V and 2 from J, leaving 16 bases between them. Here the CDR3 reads CATPPRVLTDTQYF. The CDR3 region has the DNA TGTGCCACCCCACCCAGGGTCCTCACAGATACGCAGTATTTT.

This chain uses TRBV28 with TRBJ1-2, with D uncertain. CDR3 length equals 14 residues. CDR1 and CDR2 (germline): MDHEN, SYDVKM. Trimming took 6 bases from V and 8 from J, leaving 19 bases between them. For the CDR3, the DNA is TGTGCCAGCAGATTCTCGGCAGCCTTGGGCGGCTACACCTTC. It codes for CASRFSAALGGYTF.

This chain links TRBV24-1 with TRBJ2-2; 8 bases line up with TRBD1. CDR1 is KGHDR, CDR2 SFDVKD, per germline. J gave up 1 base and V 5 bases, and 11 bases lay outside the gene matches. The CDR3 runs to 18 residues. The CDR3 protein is CATSATRGGQGNTGELFF. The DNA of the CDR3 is TGTGCCACCAGTGCCACAAGGGGTGGACAGGGGAACACCGGGGAGCTGTTTTTT.

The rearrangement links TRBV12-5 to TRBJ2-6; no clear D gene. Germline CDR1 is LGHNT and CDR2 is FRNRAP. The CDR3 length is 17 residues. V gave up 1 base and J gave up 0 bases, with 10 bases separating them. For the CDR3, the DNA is TGTGCTAGTGGTTTGGCCGGGTCTGGCTCTGGGGCCAACGTCCTGACTTTC. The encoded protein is CASGLAGSGSGANVLTF.

As DNA, the CDR3 is TGCGCCAGCGGTCGGGACTCCTTCACCGGGGAGCTGTTTTTT. Amino acids: CASGRDSFTGELFF. The genes are TRBV5-1 and TRBJ2-2, with a tentative D call TRBD2 (6 bases). V was trimmed by 7 bases and J by 4 bases, leaving 14 bases between them. This CDR3 has 14 amino acids. Germline lookup yields CDR1 SGHRS and CDR2 YFSETQ.

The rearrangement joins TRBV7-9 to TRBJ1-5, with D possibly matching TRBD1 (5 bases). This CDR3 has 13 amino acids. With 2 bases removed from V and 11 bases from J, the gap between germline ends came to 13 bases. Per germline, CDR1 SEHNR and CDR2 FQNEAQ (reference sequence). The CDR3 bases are TGTGCCAGCAGCTTATTATCTGGAGGGGCCCAGCATTTT. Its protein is CASSLLSGGAQHF.

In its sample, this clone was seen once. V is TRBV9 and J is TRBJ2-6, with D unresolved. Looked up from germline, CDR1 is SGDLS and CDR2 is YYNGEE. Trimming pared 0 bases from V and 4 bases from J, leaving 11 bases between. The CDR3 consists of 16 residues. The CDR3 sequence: CASSVGLGSGANVLTF. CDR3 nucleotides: TGTGCCAGCAGCGTAGGTCTGGGCTCCGGGGCCAACGTCCTGACTTTC. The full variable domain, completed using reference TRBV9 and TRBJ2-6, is DSGVTQTPKHLITATGQRVTLRCSPRSGDLSVYWYQQSLDQGLQFLIQYYNGEERAKGNILERFSAQQFPDLHSELNLSSLELGDSALYFCASSVGLGSGANVLTFGAGSRLTVL.

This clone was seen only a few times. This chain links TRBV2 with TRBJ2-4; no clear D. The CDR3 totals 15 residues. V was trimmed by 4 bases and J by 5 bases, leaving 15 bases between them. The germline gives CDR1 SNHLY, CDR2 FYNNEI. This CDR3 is CASSVMALRENIQYF. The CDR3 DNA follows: TGTGCCAGCAGTGTTATGGCACTCCGGGAAAACATTCAGTACTTC.

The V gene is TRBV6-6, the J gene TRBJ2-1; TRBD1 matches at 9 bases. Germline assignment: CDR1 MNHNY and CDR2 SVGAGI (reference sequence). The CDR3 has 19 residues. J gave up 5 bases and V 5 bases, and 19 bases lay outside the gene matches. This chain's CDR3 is CASSQTPGQGLAENNEQFF. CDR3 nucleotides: TGTGCCAGCAGTCAAACTCCGGGACAGGGCCTAGCGGAGAACAATGAGCAGTTCTTC.

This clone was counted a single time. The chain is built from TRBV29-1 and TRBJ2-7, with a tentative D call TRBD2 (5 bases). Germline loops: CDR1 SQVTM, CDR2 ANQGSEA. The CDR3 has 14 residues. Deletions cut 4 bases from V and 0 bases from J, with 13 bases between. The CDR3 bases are TGCAGCGTTGTGGTGGTAGGGAGCTCCTACGAGCAGTACTTC. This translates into CSVVVVGSSYEQYF.

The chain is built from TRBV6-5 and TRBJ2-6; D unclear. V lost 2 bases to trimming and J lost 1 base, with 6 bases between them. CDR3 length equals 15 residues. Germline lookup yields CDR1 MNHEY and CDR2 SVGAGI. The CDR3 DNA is TGTGCCAGCAGTTACGGCTCTTCTGGGGCCAACGTCCTGACTTTC. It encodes CASSYGSSGANVLTF.

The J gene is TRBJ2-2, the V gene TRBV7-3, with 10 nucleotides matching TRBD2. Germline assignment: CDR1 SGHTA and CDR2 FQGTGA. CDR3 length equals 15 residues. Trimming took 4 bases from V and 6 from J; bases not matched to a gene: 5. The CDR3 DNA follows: TGTGCCAGCAGCTCTAGCGGGAGTATACCCGGGGAGCTGTTTTTT. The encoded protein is CASSSSGSIPGELFF.

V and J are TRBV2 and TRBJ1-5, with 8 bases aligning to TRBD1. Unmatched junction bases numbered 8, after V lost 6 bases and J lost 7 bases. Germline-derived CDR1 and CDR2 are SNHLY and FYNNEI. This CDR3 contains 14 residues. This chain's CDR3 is CASSGETGEQPQHF. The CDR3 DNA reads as TGTGCCAGCAGCGGTGAGACAGGGGAACAGCCCCAGCATTTT.

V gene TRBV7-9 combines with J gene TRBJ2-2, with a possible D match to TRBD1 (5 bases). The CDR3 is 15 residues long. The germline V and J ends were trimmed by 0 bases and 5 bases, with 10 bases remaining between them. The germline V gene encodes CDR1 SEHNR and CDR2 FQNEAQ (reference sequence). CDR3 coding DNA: TGTGCCAGCAGCTTAGCCAGGGTCGGTACCGGGGAGCTGTTTTTT. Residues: CASSLARVGTGELFF.

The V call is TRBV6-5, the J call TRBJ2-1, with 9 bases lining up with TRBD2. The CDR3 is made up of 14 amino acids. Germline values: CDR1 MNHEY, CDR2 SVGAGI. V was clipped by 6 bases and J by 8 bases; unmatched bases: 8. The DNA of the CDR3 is TGTGCCAGCAGCCCCCTAGCGGGGTTCGATGAGCAGTTCTTC. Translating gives CASSPLAGFDEQFF.

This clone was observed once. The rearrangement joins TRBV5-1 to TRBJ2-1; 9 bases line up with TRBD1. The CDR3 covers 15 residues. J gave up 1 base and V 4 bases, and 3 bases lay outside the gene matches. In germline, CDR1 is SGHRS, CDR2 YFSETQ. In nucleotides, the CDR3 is TGCGCCAGCAGCGGGGGACAGGGATCCTACAATGAGCAGTTCTTC. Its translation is CASSGGQGSYNEQFF. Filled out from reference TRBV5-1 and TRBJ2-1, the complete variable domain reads KAGVTQTPRYLIKTRGQQVTLSCSPISGHRSVSWYQQTPGQGLQFLFEYFSETQRNKGNFPGRFSGRQFSNSRSEMNVSTLELGDSALYLCASSGGQGSYNEQFFGPGTRLTVL.

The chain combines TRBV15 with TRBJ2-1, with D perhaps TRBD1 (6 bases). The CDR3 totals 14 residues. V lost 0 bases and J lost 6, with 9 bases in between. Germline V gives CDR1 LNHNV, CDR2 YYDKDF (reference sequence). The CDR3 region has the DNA TGTGCCACCAGCAGAGATCCAGGGGTCAATGAGCAGTTCTTC. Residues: CATSRDPGVNEQFF.

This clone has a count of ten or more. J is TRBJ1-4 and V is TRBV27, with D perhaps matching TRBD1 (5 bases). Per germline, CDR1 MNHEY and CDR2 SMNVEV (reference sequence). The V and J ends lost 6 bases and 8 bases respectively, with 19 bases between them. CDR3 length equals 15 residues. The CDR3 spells CASSHNTGQTEKLFF. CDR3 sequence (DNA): TGTGCCAGCAGCCATAACACAGGTCAAACGGAAAAACTGTTTTTT.

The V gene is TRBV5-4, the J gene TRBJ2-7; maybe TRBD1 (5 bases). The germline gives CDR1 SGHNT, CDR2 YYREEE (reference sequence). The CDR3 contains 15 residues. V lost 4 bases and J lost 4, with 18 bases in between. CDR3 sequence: CASSPVAGFKYEQYF. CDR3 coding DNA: TGTGCCAGCAGCCCCGTGGCAGGGTTTAAGTACGAGCAGTACTTC.

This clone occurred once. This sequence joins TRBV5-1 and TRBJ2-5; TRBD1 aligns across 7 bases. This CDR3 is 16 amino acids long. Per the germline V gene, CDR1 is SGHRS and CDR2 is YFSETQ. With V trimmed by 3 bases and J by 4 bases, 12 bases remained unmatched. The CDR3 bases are TGCGCCAGCAGCTCTCAGGGGGTCGGGGTAGGAGAGACCCAGTACTTC. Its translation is CASSSQGVGVGETQYF.

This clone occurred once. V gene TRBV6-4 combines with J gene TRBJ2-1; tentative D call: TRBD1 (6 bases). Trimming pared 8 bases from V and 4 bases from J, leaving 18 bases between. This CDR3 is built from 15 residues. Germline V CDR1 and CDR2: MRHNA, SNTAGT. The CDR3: CASAIKGDGYNEQFF. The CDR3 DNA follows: TGTGCCAGCGCCATTAAGGGGGACGGGTACAATGAGCAGTTCTTC.

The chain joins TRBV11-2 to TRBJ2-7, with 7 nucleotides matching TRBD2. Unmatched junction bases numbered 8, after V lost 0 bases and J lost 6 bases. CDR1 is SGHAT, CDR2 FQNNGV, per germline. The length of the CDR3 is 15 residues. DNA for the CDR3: TGTGCCAGCAGCTTAGAAGGCGGGAGTTTAGTCGAGCAGTACTTC. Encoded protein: CASSLEGGSLVEQYF.

Here the CDR3 DNA reads TGTGCCAGTAGTACACGGGGATCCTTTTACGAGCAGTACTTC. Amino acids: CASSTRGSFYEQYF. The rearrangement links TRBV19 to TRBJ2-7; D may be TRBD2 (5 bases). Trimming pared 4 bases from V and 4 bases from J, leaving 14 bases between. Germline V CDR1 and CDR2: LNHDA, SQIVND (reference sequence). The CDR3 has 14 residues.

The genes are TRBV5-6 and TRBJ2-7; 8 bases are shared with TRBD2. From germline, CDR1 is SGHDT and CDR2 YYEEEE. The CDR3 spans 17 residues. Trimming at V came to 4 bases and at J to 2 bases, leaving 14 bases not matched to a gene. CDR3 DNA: TGTGCCAGCAGCAGAGAAGCTAGCGGGCCGAGGCCCTACGAGCAGTACTTC. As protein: CASSREASGPRPYEQYF.

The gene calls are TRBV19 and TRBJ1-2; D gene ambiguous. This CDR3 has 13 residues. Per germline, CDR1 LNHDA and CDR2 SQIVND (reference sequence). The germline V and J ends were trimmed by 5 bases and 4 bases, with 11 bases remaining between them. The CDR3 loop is CASSPPQRYGYTF. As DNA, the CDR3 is TGTGCCAGTAGTCCTCCGCAGCGCTATGGCTACACCTTC.

The CDR3: CASSYSSRGYHEQYF. In DNA, the CDR3 is TGTGCCAGCAGTTACTCGAGTCGAGGGTATCACGAGCAGTACTTC. The chain is built from TRBV6-5 and TRBJ2-7; D is possibly TRBD2 (5 bases). CDR1 is MNHEY, CDR2 SVGAGI, per germline. CDR3 length equals 15 residues. Trimming left V 0 bases short and J 5 bases short, with 14 bases between.

The CDR3 spells CASSSSATAFF. DNA of the CDR3: TGTGCCAGCAGTTCCTCAGCTACAGCTTTCTTT. The V and J genes are TRBV6-5 and TRBJ1-1, with D hard to call. Germline-derived CDR1 and CDR2 are MNHEY and SVGAGI. This CDR3 region has 11 residues. V was pared by 4 bases and J by 10 bases, with 10 bases between.